The T cell receptor (beta chain) described here comes from a study of CD8+CD57+ T cells in acquired aplastic anemia. Study-wide background: CD4+ and CD8+ cells, once sorted, gave DNA averaging approximately 3 ug. Study observations and caveats: Patients shared about 30 CD8+ CDR3 sequences with controls.

Per the germline V gene, CDR1 is SGHRS and CDR2 is YFSETQ. The CDR3 totals 12 residues. V was cut by 5 bases and J by 7 bases, with 12 bases left in between. Patients who underwent sequencing had shown CD8+CD57+ cell expansion by flow cytometry. Among the patients, all had severe acquired aplastic anemia. Blood came from patients not yet given any therapy. CDR3 and TCR beta VDJ profiling relied on genomic DNA as the template. Via MiXCR, TCRdb re-called the reads, giving one row per CDR3 protein. The sample has over 150,000 distinct CDR3 sequences; roughly three fifths are singletons. Of note for this clonotype: Its antigen remains unidentified.

The source material was sorted CD4+, CD8+, or CD8+CD57+ T cells (not recorded which) from PBMCs. This sequence originates from a human donor with aplastic anemia. The J gene is TRBJ1-1, the V gene TRBV5-1; D is uncertain. Here the CDR3 reads CASSGPGLEAFF. Here the CDR3 DNA reads TGCGCCAGCAGTGGTCCGGGTCTTGAAGCTTTCTTT.